This TCR beta chain appears in the sequencing data of a study of T cells after yellow fever vaccination. TCRdb re-called the 5' RACE reads with MiXCR, one entry per CDR3 protein. This repertoire shows about 580,000 distinct CDR3 sequences, less than 20% found once; its top ten account for roughly 17%. The V gene end was trimmed by 4 bases and the J gene end by 5 bases; junction bases not matched to a gene: 6. This CDR3 has 16 amino acids. Per the germline V gene, CDR1 is SGHRS and CDR2 is YFSETQ. This sequence joins TRBV5-1 and TRBJ2-3, with 14 bases that match TRBD2. The specimen comprised PBMCs, sampled about 5 days after the first yellow fever vaccination. The TCR sequence derives from a young man who received the YFV17D yellow fever vaccine. The CDR3: CASSPGLAGAGDTQYF. The CDR3 bases are TGCGCCAGCAGCCCGGGACTAGCGGGGGCCGGAGATACGCAGTATTTT.